These 15 T cell receptor beta chains share one sample of origin, sequenced in a study of shared clonotypes between healthy human individuals. The method was immunoSEQ multiplex PCR; TCRdb's version includes in-frame clones alone and lacks a portion of them. The sample lists approximately 620,000 clones; more than 95% were seen once. Sequencing was performed on naive CD4+ T cells sorted from blood. Sample subset: CD45RA+ positively selected. The receptors were sampled from a woman aged 25-40 years in good health.

The chain joins TRBV4-1 to TRBJ2-5; D is uncertain. The CDR3 has 14 residues. Between the trimmed V and J ends, which lost 2 bases and 10 bases, there was a span of 17 bases. Germline V gene sequence: CDR1 MGHRA, CDR2 YSYEKL. DNA of the CDR3: TGCGCCAGCAGCCAATATGTGAGCGAGTTGGGCCAGTACTTC. Translating gives CASSQYVSELGQYF.

The chain employs TRBV7-8 and TRBJ2-2; D possibly corresponds to TRBD2 (6 bases). V shed 5 bases and J shed 2 bases, with 21 bases lying between them. Germline values: CDR1 SGHVS, CDR2 FQNEAQ. The CDR3 is 18 amino acids. CDR3 loop: CASSPYRGGLGNTGELFF. In DNA form, the CDR3 reads TGTGCCAGCAGCCCATACCGTGGGGGACTGGGAAACACCGGGGAGCTGTTTTTT.

The chain links TRBV4-1 to TRBJ2-7; TRBD2 is a possible D gene (5 bases). The CDR3 totals 16 residues. Germline V gives CDR1 MGHRA, CDR2 YSYEKL. Trimming left V 3 bases short and J 2 bases short, with 17 bases between. As DNA, the CDR3 is TGCGCCAGCAGCCACCCAAGGCTCGACGGGGCCTACGAGCAGTACTTC. This gives the protein CASSHPRLDGAYEQYF.

The V call is TRBV19, the J call TRBJ1-1; no firm D call. The CDR3 is 15 residues long. The V gene's germline CDR1 is LNHDA and CDR2 SQIVND (reference sequence). V lost 7 bases to trimming and J lost 0 bases, with 15 bases between them. The chain's CDR3 is CASTDSRSMNTEAFF. The DNA for the CDR3 is TGTGCCAGTACCGATTCGAGGTCAATGAACACTGAAGCTTTCTTT.

The rearrangement uses TRBV7-2 and TRBJ1-4, with a tentative D call TRBD1 (5 bases). CDR1 is SGHTA and CDR2 is FQGNSA in the germline V gene. Trimming removed 7 bases at V and 5 bases at J, with 11 bases between. The CDR3 length is 13 residues. In DNA form, the CDR3 reads TGTGCCAGCACAAGGGGCCTCAATGAAAAACTGTTTTTT. Amino acids: CASTRGLNEKLFF.

The chain carries TRBV25-1 and TRBJ2-6; D is undetermined. CDR1 is MGHDK, CDR2 SYGVNS, per germline. V was clipped by 3 bases and J by 0 bases, with 9 bases between them. The CDR3 has 16 amino acids. The CDR3 here is CASSDRPDSGANVLTF. The CDR3 bases are TGTGCCAGCAGTGATCGTCCCGACTCTGGGGCCAACGTCCTGACTTTC.

The chain links TRBV5-6 to TRBJ1-1; no reliable D call. Trimming removed 5 bases from V and 1 base from J, with 15 bases in between. The V gene's germline CDR1 is SGHDT and CDR2 YYEEEE. The CDR3 sequence is 15 residues long. The CDR3 loop is CASREEGLWNTEAFF. The CDR3 nucleotides read TGTGCCAGCAGGGAAGAAGGACTCTGGAACACTGAAGCTTTCTTT.

V gene TRBV18 combines with J gene TRBJ2-2; D unresolved. CDR1 KGHSH and CDR2 LQKENI come from the germline V gene. The V end lost 3 bases, the J end lost 5 bases, and 7 bases lay between the germline ends. The CDR3 extends over 13 amino acids. Written as DNA, the CDR3 is TGTGCCAGCTCACCGACAATTACCGGGGAGCTGTTTTTT. Amino acids: CASSPTITGELFF. Using reference TRBV18 and TRBJ2-2 for the parts outside the CDR3, the full variable domain is NAGVMQNPRHLVRRRGQEARLRCSPMKGHSHVYWYRQLPEEGLKFMVYLQKENIIDESGMPKERFSAEFPKEGPSILRIQQVVRGDSAAYFCASSPTITGELFFGEGSRLTVL.

The rearrangement links TRBV29-1 to TRBJ2-3, with TRBD2 as a possible D gene (5 bases). Trimming cost V 0 bases and J 11 bases, with 12 bases left between them. Looked up from germline, CDR1 is SQVTM and CDR2 is ANQGSEA. The CDR3 totals 12 residues. The chain's CDR3 is CSVEDRGLKQYF. The DNA for the CDR3 is TGCAGCGTTGAAGATCGAGGGTTGAAGCAGTATTTT.

V and J are TRBV7-9 and TRBJ2-5, with a tentative D call TRBD1 (6 bases). The CDR3 is 13 residues long. Germline V gives CDR1 SEHNR, CDR2 FQNEAQ (reference sequence). The ends were cut back, 9 bases at V and 2 bases at J, with 13 bases in the middle. CDR3 DNA sequence: TGTGCCAGTACACGCAGGGGTCAAGAGACCCAGTACTTC. The encoded protein is CASTRRGQETQYF.

The chain carries TRBV28 and TRBJ2-7, with 12 bases matching TRBD2. The CDR3 spans 21 residues. After removal of 4 bases from V and 1 base from J, the junction contained 20 bases not matched to a gene. CDR1 and CDR2 (germline): MDHEN, SYDVKM. CDR3 in DNA: TGTGCCAGCAGTTCCGGACTAGCGAGAACTAGCGGGAGGCTAATTTCCTACGAGCAGTACTTC. This sequence encodes CASSSGLARTSGRLISYEQYF.

This clone was detected once. The rearrangement links TRBV5-1 to TRBJ1-4; D is possibly TRBD1 (5 bases). Germline-derived CDR1 and CDR2 are SGHRS and YFSETQ. Deletions cut 1 base from V and 1 base from J, with 11 bases between. The CDR3 length is 16 residues. The CDR3 coding sequence is TGCGCCAGCAGCTTGAGATCTGACAGAACTAATGAAAAACTGTTTTTT. Translation: CASSLRSDRTNEKLFF.

This chain joins TRBV27 and TRBJ1-1; no definite D call. Germline CDR1 MNHEY, CDR2 SMNVEV (reference sequence). There are 13 residues in the CDR3. V dropped 9 bases and J dropped 1 base, with 12 bases sitting between them. Written as DNA, the CDR3 is TGTGCCAGTGGCAAGTGGGAGAACACTGAAGCTTTCTTT. Translating it yields CASGKWENTEAFF.

V gene TRBV19 combines with J gene TRBJ2-1; 7 nucleotides agree with TRBD1. The trim removed 4 bases at V and 0 bases at J, leaving 0 bases unmatched. Germline CDR1 and CDR2: LNHDA and SQIVND (reference sequence). The CDR3 is made up of 14 amino acids. The CDR3 sequence is CASSRDSSYNEQFF. The CDR3 DNA is TGTGCCAGTAGTAGGGACAGCTCCTACAATGAGCAGTTCTTC.

This chain connects TRBV2 to TRBJ1-5; no definite D call. Germline assignment: CDR1 SNHLY and CDR2 FYNNEI. Trimming shortened V by 6 bases and J by 15 bases, and 21 bases separated the two germline ends. CDR3 length: 13 residues. This CDR3 reads CASSPPLGRSMHF. CDR3 nucleotides: TGTGCCAGCAGCCCGCCCCTAGGCCGGTCTATGCATTTT.